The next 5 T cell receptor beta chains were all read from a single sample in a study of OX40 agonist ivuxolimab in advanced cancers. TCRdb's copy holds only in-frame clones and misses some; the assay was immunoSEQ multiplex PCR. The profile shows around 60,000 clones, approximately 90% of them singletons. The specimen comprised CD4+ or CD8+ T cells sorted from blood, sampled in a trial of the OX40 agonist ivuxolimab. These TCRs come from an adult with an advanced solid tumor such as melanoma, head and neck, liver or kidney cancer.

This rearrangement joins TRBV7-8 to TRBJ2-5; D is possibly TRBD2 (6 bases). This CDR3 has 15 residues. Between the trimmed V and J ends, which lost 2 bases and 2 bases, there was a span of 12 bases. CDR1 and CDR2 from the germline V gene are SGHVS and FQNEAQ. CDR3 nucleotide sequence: TGTGCCAGCAGCTTATCCTTTGGGGGGCAAGAGACCCAGTACTTC. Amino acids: CASSLSFGGQETQYF.

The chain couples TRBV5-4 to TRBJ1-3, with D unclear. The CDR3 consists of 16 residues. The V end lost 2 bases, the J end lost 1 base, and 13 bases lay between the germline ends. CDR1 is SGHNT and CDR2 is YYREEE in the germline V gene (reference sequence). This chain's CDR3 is CASSLGLFGSGNTIYF. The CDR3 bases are TGTGCCAGCAGCTTAGGACTTTTTGGATCTGGAAACACCATATATTTT.

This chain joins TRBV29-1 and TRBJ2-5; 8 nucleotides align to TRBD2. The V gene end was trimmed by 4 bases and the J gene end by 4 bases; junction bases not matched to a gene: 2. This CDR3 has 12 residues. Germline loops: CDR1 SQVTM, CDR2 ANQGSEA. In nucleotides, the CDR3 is TGCAGCGTTGGAGCGGGAGCAGAGACCCAGTACTTC. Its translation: CSVGAGAETQYF.

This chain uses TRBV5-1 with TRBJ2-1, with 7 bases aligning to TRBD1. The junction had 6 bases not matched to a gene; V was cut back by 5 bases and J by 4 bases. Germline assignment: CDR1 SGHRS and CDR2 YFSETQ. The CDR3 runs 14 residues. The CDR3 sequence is CASRTGQSYNEQFF. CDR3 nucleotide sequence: TGCGCCAGCAGAACGGGACAGTCGTACAATGAGCAGTTCTTC.

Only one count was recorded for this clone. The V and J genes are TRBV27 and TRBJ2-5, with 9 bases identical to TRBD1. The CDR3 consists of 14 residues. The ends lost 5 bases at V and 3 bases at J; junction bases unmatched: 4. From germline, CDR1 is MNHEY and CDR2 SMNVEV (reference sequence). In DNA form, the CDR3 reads TGTGCCAGCAGTCCCTGGACAGGGGAAGAGACCCAGTACTTC. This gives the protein CASSPWTGEETQYF.